A selection of T cell receptor beta chains follows, all from one sample in a study of Graves' ophthalmopathy and Graves' hyperthyroidism. MiXCR was run by TCRdb on the multiplex PCR reads, yielding one entry per CDR3 protein. The repertoire holds 680,000 or so distinct CDR3 sequences, with about 20% as singletons. Sequenced sample: peripheral blood. These receptors came from a woman between 18 and 30 years old with stable Graves' hyperthyroidism. Some clones in this sample may be carry-over from other donors' samples. Both conserved end residues are trimmed from each CDR3.

J gene,V gene,CDR3 protein
TRBJ2-7,TRBV20-1,SADPHRGSLGQY
TRBJ1-1,TRBV25-1,ASSRIPPLLEHGVSMNTEAF
TRBJ1-1,TRBV30,AWSVASNAPEAF
TRBJ1-2,TRBV7-2,ASTPVGVANYGYT
TRBJ2-7,TRBV10-2,ASSEGSIRHEQY
TRBJ1-2,TRBV6-5,ASSYADTPYGYT
TRBJ2-7,TRBV6-5,ASAKTLYEEQY
TRBJ2-7,TRBV19,ASSIGLAAYEQY
TRBJ2-5,TRBV28,ASTPWGRQETQY
TRBJ2-7,TRBV28,VSSPHFKVGTGIDYEQY
TRBJ1-3,TRBV7-2,ASSSGSTSGNTIY
TRBJ2-2,TRBV28,ATGTGELF
TRBJ1-6,TRBV4-2,ASSQDRLLPLSPLH
TRBJ2-7,TRBV7-2,ASSSRTTREQY
TRBJ1-1,TRBV2,ASIGDRHTEAF
TRBJ2-5,TRBV7-2,ASSPSETQY
TRBJ2-7,TRBV28,ASSLPSQTAPND
TRBJ1-2,TRBV19,ASRDGINYGYT
TRBJ2-7,TRBV11-2,ASSFGGGAFGYEQY
TRBJ2-7,TRBV11-1,ASSSSPFDRPYEQY
TRBJ1-3,TRBV7-8,ASSLNAGATGNTIY
TRBJ2-5,TRBV12-3/TRBV12-4,ASRPTGISETQY
TRBJ1-1,TRBV28,ASSLLGEAF
TRBJ2-7,TRBV18,ASSSPQNSVREQY
TRBJ2-7,TRBV15,ATSSQGTGYEQY
TRBJ2-7,TRBV7-9,ASSTGGVEQY
TRBJ2-5,TRBV7-3,ASSPWGGEKETQY
TRBJ2-7,TRBV2,ASLSGTGYEQY
TRBJ2-7,TRBV7-3,ASSLTGPRGTYYEQY
TRBJ1-1,TRBV15,ATSREFPDGAGNTEAF
TRBJ1-5,TRBV6-1,ASSASRDAGGQH
TRBJ1-5,TRBV6-1,ASSEQDRVGDSNQPQH
TRBJ2-7,TRBV28,ASSTHGDEQY
TRBJ1-1,TRBV12-3/TRBV12-4,ASSLGMQSRDAF
TRBJ2-7,TRBV15,ATSGVDEVYEQY
TRBJ1-5,TRBV6-2/TRBV6-3,ASSYAEGSQVSNQPQH
TRBJ1-1,TRBV7-2,ASSLWDTEAF
TRBJ2-5,TRBV7-8,ASTSSKTQY
TRBJ1-1,TRBV12-3/TRBV12-4,ASSLLTGLDTEAF
TRBJ2-5,TRBV2,ASSPGGSGETQY
TRBJ2-7,TRBV10-3,AISEEGWGSYEQY
TRBJ2-7,TRBV7-9,ASSSTPPRWY
TRBJ1-1,TRBV28,ASSLMRTGGTEAF
TRBJ1-6,TRBV20-1,SARGGGTADSPLH
TRBJ2-6,TRBV6-2/TRBV6-3,ASRPTGLGANVLT
TRBJ1-1,TRBV5-8,ASSNTGIPEAF
TRBJ2-7,TRBV5-1,ASSLGRQYEQY
TRBJ1-2,TRBV2,ASSGVTTYGYT
TRBJ1-2,TRBV6-1,ASSRSGQGAYGYT
TRBJ2-2,TRBV6-1,ASSTGTTGELF
TRBJ2-2,TRBV4-2,ASSQDWLAGVTGELF
TRBJ1-2,TRBV6-2/TRBV6-3,ASSLGQVGGYT
TRBJ1-2,TRBV5-1,ASSLSGYSYT
TRBJ1-5,TRBV30,AWSPLDRYSNQPQH
TRBJ1-1,TRBV27,ASSLSQGEGTEAF